Sequencing of this T cell receptor (beta chain) was carried out in a study of Ad26.COV2.S vaccination and SARS-CoV-2 variants. Study results and caveats: Vaccine and placebo groups showed comparable non-spike TCR breadth.

Regarding treatment: roughly 18 received Ad26.COV2.S at low or high dose, single or two shots; roughly five received placebo; per-sample allocation not given. The investigators took samples on day 63 after the first vaccine or placebo injection. CDR1 MNHEY and CDR2 SVGAGI come from the germline V gene. This CDR3 has 12 amino acids. Trimming stripped 7 bases from V and 8 bases from J, with 14 bases between. Concerning this clone: Its antigen is undetermined.

TCRdb keeps only in-frame clones here, not all; method: immunoSEQ multiplex PCR. Of a few hundred thousand clones in the sample, approximately 91% are singletons; the top ten hold over 1.5%. This receptor was identified in a person aged 18 to 59 who received the Ad26.COV2.S COVID-19 vaccine or a placebo. Here the sequenced sample was peripheral blood, taken in a trial of Ad26.COV2.S vaccine versus placebo. This sequence joins TRBV6-5 and TRBJ1-1; a weak D match, TRBD1 (5 bases). CDR3 sequence: CASIWLGTEAFF. CDR3 DNA sequence: TGTGCCAGCATATGGCTCGGGACCGAAGCTTTCTTT.